The 14 T cell receptor beta chains below come from one sample, sequenced in a study of cytomegalovirus exposure and HLA in healthy donors. PCR employed 60 Vbeta and 13 Jbeta primers. Produced via immunoSEQ multiplex PCR; TCRdb's table is partial and in-frame only. Among tens of thousands of clones, roughly four fifths were seen once, and the ten largest hold roughly an eighth. Input material: PBMCs. The receptors originated from a male donor in good health and CMV-seropositive.

The rearrangement uses TRBV2 and TRBJ2-4, with 8 bases aligning to TRBD1. Germline CDR1 is SNHLY and CDR2 is FYNNEI. J gave up 5 bases and V 9 bases, and 6 bases lay outside the gene matches. The CDR3 extends over 13 amino acids. The CDR3 region has the DNA TGTGCCAGTAGTAAGGACAGGGAAAACATTCAGTACTTC. Translated: CASSKDRENIQYF.

J is TRBJ1-2 and V is TRBV2, with 11 bases that match TRBD1. Germline CDR1 is SNHLY and CDR2 is FYNNEI. V was clipped by 5 bases and J by 7 bases; unmatched bases: 12. The CDR3 totals 16 residues. Here the CDR3 DNA reads TGTGCCAGCAGTTACTTACCCGGGACAGGGGGAGGTGGCTACACCTTC. It specifies CASSYLPGTGGGGYTF.

This clone was picked up a small number of times. The J gene is TRBJ2-6, the V gene TRBV29-1; TRBD1 agrees at 8 bases. Trimming at V came to 4 bases and at J to 0 bases, leaving 2 bases not matched to a gene. CDR3 size: 15 residues. Germline-derived CDR1 and CDR2 are SQVTM and ANQGSEA. CDR3 in amino acids: CSVGQGSSGANVLTF. CDR3 in DNA: TGCAGCGTTGGACAGGGGAGCTCTGGGGCCAACGTCCTGACTTTC.

The V and J genes are TRBV5-1 and TRBJ2-5, with 10 bases fitting TRBD1. CDR3 length equals 15 residues. In germline, CDR1 is SGHRS, CDR2 YFSETQ. Unmatched junction bases numbered 3, after V lost 2 bases and J lost 2 bases. The CDR3 is CASSFGDRGQETQYF. CDR3 nucleotide sequence: TGCGCCAGCAGCTTTGGGGACAGGGGTCAAGAGACCCAGTACTTC.

The V and J genes are TRBV7-9 and TRBJ2-1, with a possible D match to TRBD2 (6 bases). Per the germline V gene, CDR1 is SEHNR and CDR2 is FQNEAQ (reference sequence). V was cut by 1 base and J by 9 bases, with 19 bases left in between. The CDR3 sequence is 16 residues long. In DNA form, the CDR3 reads TGTGCCAGCAGCTTAGGGGTCCGGGACCCCGGGGGTGAGCAGTTCTTC. It codes for CASSLGVRDPGGEQFF.

This clone was seen just once. The chain uses TRBV14 and TRBJ1-4; possibly TRBD1 for D (6 bases). With 3 bases removed from V and 5 bases from J, the gap between germline ends came to 10 bases. Germline CDR1 is SGHDN and CDR2 is FVKESK. This CDR3 has 14 amino acids. CDR3: CASSQDRENEKLFF. In DNA form, the CDR3 reads TGTGCCAGCAGCCAGGACAGAGAAAATGAAAAACTGTTTTTT.

This rearrangement joins TRBV7-3 to TRBJ2-2, with 14 bases matching TRBD2. The germline V gene has CDR1 SGHTA and CDR2 FQGTGA. The CDR3 is made up of 17 amino acids. Germline trimming cut 4 bases from V and 4 bases from J; bases unmatched to any gene: 5. CDR3 coding DNA: TGTGCCAGCAGCTCGGGACTAGCGGGGGTCGGCACCGGGGAGCTGTTTTTT. Translating gives CASSSGLAGVGTGELFF.

The genes are TRBV5-6 and TRBJ2-5; 8 bases align to TRBD1. Germline CDR1 is SGHDT and CDR2 is YYEEEE. The J segment lost 5 bases and the V segment lost 4 bases, leaving 7 bases of the junction unmatched. This CDR3 region has 14 residues. The CDR3 DNA reads as TGTGCCAGCAGCAGAGACAGGGGTCGGGAGACCCAGTACTTC. It is translated as CASSRDRGRETQYF.

This sequence joins TRBV11-2 and TRBJ2-7; TRBD2 matches 14 bases. The CDR3 extends over 15 amino acids. Per the germline V gene, CDR1 is SGHAT and CDR2 is FQNNGV. The J segment lost 6 bases and the V segment lost 3 bases, leaving 4 bases of the junction unmatched. The CDR3 loop reads CASSLGLAGEGEQYF. The DNA for the CDR3 is TGTGCCAGCAGCTTGGGACTAGCGGGGGAGGGCGAGCAGTACTTC.

This clone showed up just once. This chain joins TRBV5-1 and TRBJ2-5; TRBD2 aligns across 11 bases. CDR1 and CDR2 (germline): SGHRS, YFSETQ. The trim removed 3 bases at V and 6 bases at J, leaving 7 bases unmatched. The CDR3 extends over 15 amino acids. As DNA, the CDR3 is TGCGCCAGCAGCTCCCGTACTAGCGGGGGACAGACCCAGTACTTC. Translation gives CASSSRTSGGQTQYF.

This rearrangement joins TRBV5-4 to TRBJ2-1, with 13 bases lining up with TRBD2. Germline CDR1 SGHNT, CDR2 YYREEE (reference sequence). J was trimmed by 1 base and V by 4 bases; bases with no gene match: 2. The CDR3 has 16 amino acids. In DNA, the CDR3 is TGTGCCAGCAGCACGACTAGCGGGGGGTCCTACAATGAGCAGTTCTTC. This encodes CASSTTSGGSYNEQFF.

The chain has TRBV5-5 and TRBJ2-7; a weak D match, TRBD2 (5 bases). The ends were cut back, 4 bases at V and 0 bases at J, with 14 bases in the middle. Per the germline V gene, CDR1 is SGHKS and CDR2 is YYEKEE (reference sequence). The CDR3 contains 15 residues. The CDR3 region has the DNA TGTGCCAGCAGCCGGCCTCAAGGACTCTCCTACGAGCAGTACTTC. It encodes CASSRPQGLSYEQYF.

With respect to this clone: At one end the junction does not follow the germline gene, possibly because of a read error. The CDR3 loop is CATSGELAGGVEFF. DNA for the CDR3: TGTGCCACCAGCGGAGAGCTAGCGGGGGGGGTGGAGTTCTTC. This sequence joins TRBV15 and TRBJ2-1; 12 bases line up with TRBD2. CDR3 length: 14 residues. Germline CDR1 is LNHNV and CDR2 is YYDKDF (reference sequence).

V and J are TRBV5-1 and TRBJ2-2, with TRBD2 as a possible D gene (6 bases). The CDR3 spans 13 residues. From germline, CDR1 is SGHRS and CDR2 YFSETQ. Trimming removed 6 bases at V and 4 bases at J, with 10 bases between. The CDR3 region has the DNA TGCGCCAGCACCCGGGACTCCACCGGGGAGCTGTTTTTT. It is translated as CASTRDSTGELFF. The whole variable domain, remainder taken from reference TRBV5-1 and TRBJ2-2, is KAGVTQTPRYLIKTRGQQVTLSCSPISGHRSVSWYQQTPGQGLQFLFEYFSETQRNKGNFPGRFSGRQFSNSRSEMNVSTLELGDSALYLCASTRDSTGELFFGEGSRLTVL.